The entry below describes one TCR beta chain. Antigen: not known. The data are from a study of CD8+ T cells in alopecia areata. Study results and caveats: Scalp samples also contribute reads from the resident alphabeta T cells found in normal skin. Higher clonality than in normal scalp was seen in lesional scalp, especially alopecia totalis/universalis.

Extraction and reverse transcription of RNA yielded cDNA as the sequencing template. Clones were sequenced by immunoSEQ multiplex PCR, and TCRdb holds only the in-frame ones, with some missing. This sample has about 140,000 clones, with about 54% found just once. The CDR3 totals 16 residues. CDR1 is SGHRS and CDR2 is YFSETQ in the germline V gene. The germline V and J ends were trimmed by 1 base and 6 bases, with 18 bases remaining between them. Sequencing used CD4+ T cells sorted from blood. The clonotype comes from a human donor in good health. The chain carries TRBV5-1 and TRBJ2-3, with a weak D call TRBD2 (5 bases). CDR3 sequence reads: CASSLQRQGRTDTQYF. In nucleotides, the CDR3 is TGCGCCAGCAGCTTGCAGCGGCAAGGTCGAACGGATACGCAGTATTTT.